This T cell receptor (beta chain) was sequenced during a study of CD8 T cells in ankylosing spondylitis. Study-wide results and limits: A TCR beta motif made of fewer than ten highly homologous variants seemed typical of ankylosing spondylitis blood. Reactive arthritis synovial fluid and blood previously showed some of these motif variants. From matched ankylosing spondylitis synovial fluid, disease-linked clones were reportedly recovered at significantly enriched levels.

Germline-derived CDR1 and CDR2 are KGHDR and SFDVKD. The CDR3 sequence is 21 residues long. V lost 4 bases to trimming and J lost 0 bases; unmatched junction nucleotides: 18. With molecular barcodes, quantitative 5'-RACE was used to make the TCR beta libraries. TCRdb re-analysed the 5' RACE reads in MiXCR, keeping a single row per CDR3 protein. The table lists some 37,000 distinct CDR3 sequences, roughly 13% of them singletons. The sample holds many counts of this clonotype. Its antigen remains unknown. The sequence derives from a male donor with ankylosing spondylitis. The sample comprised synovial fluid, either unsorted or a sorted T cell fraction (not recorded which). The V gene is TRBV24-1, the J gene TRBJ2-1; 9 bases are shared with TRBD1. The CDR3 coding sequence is TGTGCCACCAGTGACCGTCAGGGACAGGGCGGAGGCCCGAGCTCCTACAATGAGCAGTTCTTC. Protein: CATSDRQGQGGGPSSYNEQFF.